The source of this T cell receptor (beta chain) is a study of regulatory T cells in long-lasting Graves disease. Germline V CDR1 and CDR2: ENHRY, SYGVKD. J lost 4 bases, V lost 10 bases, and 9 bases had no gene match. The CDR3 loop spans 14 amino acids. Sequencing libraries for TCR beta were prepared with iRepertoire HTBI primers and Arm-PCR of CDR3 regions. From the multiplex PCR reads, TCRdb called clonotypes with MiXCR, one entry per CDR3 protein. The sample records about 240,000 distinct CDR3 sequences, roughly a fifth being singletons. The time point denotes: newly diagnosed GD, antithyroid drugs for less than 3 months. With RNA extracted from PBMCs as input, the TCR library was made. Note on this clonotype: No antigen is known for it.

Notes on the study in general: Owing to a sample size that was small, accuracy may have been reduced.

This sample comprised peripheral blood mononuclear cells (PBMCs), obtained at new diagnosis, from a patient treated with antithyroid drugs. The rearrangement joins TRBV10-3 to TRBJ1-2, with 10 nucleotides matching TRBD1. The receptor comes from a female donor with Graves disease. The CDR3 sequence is CATAGTGDVYGYTF. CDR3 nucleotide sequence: TGTGCCACCGCCGGGACAGGGGACGTCTATGGCTACACCTTC.